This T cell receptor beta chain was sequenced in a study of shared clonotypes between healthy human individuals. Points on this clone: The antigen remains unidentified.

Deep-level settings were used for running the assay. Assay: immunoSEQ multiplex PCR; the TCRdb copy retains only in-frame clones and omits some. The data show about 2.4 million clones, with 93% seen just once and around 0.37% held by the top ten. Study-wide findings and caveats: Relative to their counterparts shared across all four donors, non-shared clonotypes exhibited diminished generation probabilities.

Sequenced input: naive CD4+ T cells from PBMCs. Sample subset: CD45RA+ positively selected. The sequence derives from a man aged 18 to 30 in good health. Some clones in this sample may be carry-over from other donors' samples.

In DNA form, the CDR3 reads TGCGCCAGCAGCAAACTGGGACAGGGGAATACTGAAGCTTTCTTT. It is translated as CASSKLGQGNTEAFF. The chain couples TRBV5-1 to TRBJ1-1, with TRBD1 identical over 10 bases. The CDR3 contains 15 residues. CDR1 is SGHRS and CDR2 is YFSETQ in the germline V gene. V lost 4 bases to trimming and J lost 5 bases; unmatched junction nucleotides: 8.